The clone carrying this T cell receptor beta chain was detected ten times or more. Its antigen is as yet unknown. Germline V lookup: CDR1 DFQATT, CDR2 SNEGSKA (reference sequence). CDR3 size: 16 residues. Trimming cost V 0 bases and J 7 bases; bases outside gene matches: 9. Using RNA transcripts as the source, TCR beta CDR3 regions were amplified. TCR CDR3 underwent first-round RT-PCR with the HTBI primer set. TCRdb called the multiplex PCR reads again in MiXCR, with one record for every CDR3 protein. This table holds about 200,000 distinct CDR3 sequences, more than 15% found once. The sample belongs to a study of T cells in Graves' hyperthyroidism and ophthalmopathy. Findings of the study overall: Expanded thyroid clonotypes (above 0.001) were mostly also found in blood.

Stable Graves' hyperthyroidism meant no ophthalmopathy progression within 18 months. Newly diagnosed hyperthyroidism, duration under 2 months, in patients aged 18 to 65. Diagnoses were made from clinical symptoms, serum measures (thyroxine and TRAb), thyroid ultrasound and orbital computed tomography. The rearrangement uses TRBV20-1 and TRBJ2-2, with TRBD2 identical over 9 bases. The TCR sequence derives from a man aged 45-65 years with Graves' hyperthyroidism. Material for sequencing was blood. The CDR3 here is CSARDSSGRTIGELFF. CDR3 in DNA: TGCAGTGCTAGAGACAGTAGCGGGAGAACGATCGGGGAGCTGTTTTTT.